These T cell receptor beta chains were read from a single sample in a study of control samples from healthy donors and cancer patients. TCRdb's table, derived via immunoSEQ multiplex PCR, lists solely in-frame clones and lacks some. The sample records 120,000 or so clones, more than 75% being singletons. Sequencing was done on a sample of blood. These receptors were obtained from a young man in good health. CDR3s include the opening cysteine and the closing phenylalanine or tryptophan. Fields, in order: J gene, V gene, D gene, clone size, CDR3 protein, CDR3 DNA. The D gene is left open where the match is weak. Only part of the rows carry a size: once, few, many, or a class if the clone is expanded.

TRBJ1-2 | TRBV24-1 | - | - | CATSDLTRNGYTF | TGTGCCACCAGTGATTTGACACGGAATGGCTACACCTTC
TRBJ1-2 | TRBV5-1 | - | - | CASSLDTGKEYGYTF | TGCGCCAGCAGCTTGGACACAGGGAAGGAGTATGGCTACACCTTC
TRBJ1-1 | TRBV5-1 | - | - | CASSLAVTANTEAFF | TGCGCCAGCAGCTTGGCAGTGACAGCGAACACTGAAGCTTTCTTT
TRBJ1-5 | TRBV24-1 | - | - | CATSAAGNSNQPQHF | TGTGCCACCAGTGCGGCAGGCAATAGCAATCAGCCCCAGCATTTT
TRBJ1-5 | TRBV10-3 | - | - | CAISGGQDQPQHF | TGTGCCATCAGTGGAGGGCAGGATCAGCCCCAGCATTTT
TRBJ2-6 | TRBV7-9 | - | once | CASSLGQGLGGANVLTF | TGTGCCAGCAGCTTGGGCCAGGGGCTAGGAGGGGCCAACGTCCTGACTTTC
TRBJ1-5 | TRBV20-1 | - | - | CSASSGRAIGQPQHF | TGCAGTGCCAGTAGCGGCAGGGCGATAGGTCAGCCCCAGCATTTT
TRBJ1-1 | TRBV5-1 | TRBD1 | - | CASSLLPGQETAFF | TGCGCCAGCAGCTTATTACCCGGACAGGAGACGGCTTTCTTT
TRBJ1-2 | TRBV6-1 | - | once | CASSETVNGYTF | TGTGCCAGCAGTGAGACGGTTAATGGCTACACCTTC
TRBJ1-2 | TRBV28 | - | - | CASSPPGRNGYTF | TGTGCCAGCAGTCCCCCGGGACGCAATGGCTACACCTTC
TRBJ2-1 | TRBV27 | - | - | CASSFGVEQFF | TGTGCCAGCAGTTTTGGGGTTGAGCAGTTCTTC
TRBJ2-5 | TRBV18 | TRBD1 | - | CASSPQNRGPQETQYF | TGTGCCAGCTCACCACAGAACAGGGGGCCCCAAGAGACCCAGTACTTC
TRBJ2-4 | TRBV19 | TRBD1 | - | CASSMGTGRFIQYF | TGTGCCAGTAGTATGGGGACAGGGAGGTTCATTCAGTACTTC
TRBJ2-7 | TRBV7-9 | - | - | CASGWSSYEQYF | TGTGCCAGCGGGTGGAGCTCCTACGAGCAGTACTTC
TRBJ2-7 | TRBV7-6 | TRBD1 | - | CASSLETRGYSYEQYF | TGTGCCAGCAGCTTAGAGACCAGGGGGTACTCCTACGAGCAGTACTTC
TRBJ2-1 | TRBV5-1 | - | - | CASSQGGTANEQFF | TGCGCCAGCAGCCAAGGAGGGACAGCAAATGAGCAGTTCTTC
TRBJ2-2 | TRBV7-6 | TRBD1 | - | CASSLWLRGGVGELFF | TGTGCCAGCAGCTTGTGGTTGAGAGGGGGCGTCGGGGAGCTGTTTTTT
TRBJ1-5 | TRBV6-5 | - | - | CASSLPNQPQHF | TGTGCCAGCAGTTTGCCGAATCAGCCCCAGCATTTT
TRBJ2-1 | TRBV29-1 | TRBD2 | - | CSVEGGLAGYNEQFF | TGCAGCGTTGAGGGGGGCCTAGCGGGGTACAATGAGCAGTTCTTC
TRBJ2-2 | TRBV5-1 | TRBD2 | - | CASSARLAGRPNTGELFF | TGCGCCAGCAGCGCCCGACTAGCGGGGCGTCCGAACACCGGGGAGCTGTTTTTT
TRBJ1-2 | TRBV5-6 | - | - | CASSLLGDYGYTF | TGTGCCAGCAGCTTATTAGGGGACTATGGCTACACCTTC
TRBJ1-1 | TRBV30 | TRBD1 | few | CAWRRGGQMNTEAFF | TGTGCCTGGAGGAGGGGGGGACAGATGAACACTGAAGCTTTCTTT
TRBJ1-3 | TRBV6-1 | - | few | CASSEVGNTIYF | TGTGCCAGCAGTGAAGTTGGAAACACCATATATTTT
TRBJ2-3 | TRBV6-6 | TRBD2 | - | CASRRLLAGSTDTQYF | TGTGCCAGCAGGAGACTGCTAGCGGGGAGCACAGATACGCAGTATTTT
TRBJ2-5 | TRBV5-4 | - | - | CASTSTQETQYF | TGTGCCAGCACGAGTACCCAAGAGACCCAGTACTTC
TRBJ1-1 | TRBV5-5 | - | - | CASSRTGQSMNTEAFF | TGTGCCAGCAGCCGCACCGGACAGAGCATGAACACTGAAGCTTTCTTT
TRBJ2-2 | TRBV3-1/TRBV3-2 | TRBD1 | - | CASKGQGATGELFF | TGTGCCAGCAAGGGACAGGGGGCAACCGGGGAGCTGTTTTTT
TRBJ1-2 | TRBV19 | - | - | CASSPSWAASDGYTF | TGTGCCAGTAGTCCCTCCTGGGCGGCCAGTGATGGCTACACCTTC
TRBJ1-1 | TRBV11-3 | - | - | CASSLIGWGGNTEAFF | TGTGCCAGCAGCCTCATCGGATGGGGGGGGAACACTGAAGCTTTCTTT
TRBJ1-1 | TRBV2 | - | few | CASFYRSFMNTEAFF | TGTGCCAGCTTCTACCGGTCATTCATGAACACTGAAGCTTTCTTT
TRBJ1-6 | TRBV27 | - | - | CASALDPSSYNSPLHF | TGTGCCAGCGCATTGGACCCGAGCTCCTATAATTCACCCCTCCACTTT
TRBJ2-3 | TRBV7-3 | - | - | CASSLIPGAGKTDTQYF | TGTGCCAGCAGCTTAATCCCCGGGGCGGGGAAGACAGATACGCAGTATTTT
TRBJ1-3 | TRBV13 | TRBD1 | - | CASSLGQGAKGNTIYF | TGTGCCAGCAGCCTTGGACAGGGGGCGAAAGGAAACACCATATATTTT
TRBJ2-5 | TRBV7-8 | - | - | CASSLVVGAQETQYF | TGTGCCAGCAGCTTAGTGGTGGGGGCGCAGGAGACCCAGTACTTC
TRBJ2-1 | TRBV29-1 | - | - | CSVDTSYPPNEQFF | TGCAGCGTTGACACTAGCTATCCCCCAAATGAGCAGTTCTTC
TRBJ2-3 | TRBV7-3 | TRBD2 | - | CASRGGDNTQYF | TGTGCCAGCCGGGGGGGCGATAATACGCAGTATTTT
TRBJ1-2 | TRBV19 | - | - | CASSIDFAGGWGYTF | TGTGCCAGTAGTATCGACTTTGCGGGGGGCTGGGGCTACACCTTC
TRBJ1-1 | TRBV29-1 | - | - | CSVIRVLNTEAFF | TGCAGCGTTATCCGGGTCCTAAACACTGAAGCTTTCTTT
TRBJ1-5 | TRBV6-5 | TRBD1 | - | CASAGQGANQPQHF | TGTGCCAGCGCGGGGCAGGGGGCTAATCAGCCCCAGCATTTT
TRBJ1-6 | TRBV7-2 | - | once | CASSFGPGVRNSPLHF | -
TRBJ2-1 | TRBV29-1 | - | - | CSVEEISSYNEQFF | TGCAGCGTTGAAGAGATTTCCTCCTACAATGAGCAGTTCTTC
TRBJ2-7 | TRBV24-1 | - | once | CATSESGHSYEQYF | TGTGCCACCAGTGAGTCAGGCCATTCCTACGAGCAGTACTTC
TRBJ2-1 | TRBV30 | - | few | CAWSVVPGGGPSYNEQFF | TGTGCCTGGAGTGTTGTCCCGGGCGGGGGCCCCTCCTACAATGAGCAGTTCTTC
TRBJ1-2 | TRBV5-1 | - | - | CASSLEGQGSGYTF | TGCGCCAGCAGCTTGGAGGGGCAGGGATCTGGCTACACCTTC
TRBJ2-2 | TRBV5-1 | - | - | CASSLEGTGELFF | TGCGCCAGCAGCTTGGAGGGCACCGGGGAGCTGTTTTTT
TRBJ1-5 | TRBV4-2 | TRBD1 | - | CASSHDRASNQPQHF | TGTGCCAGCAGTCACGACAGGGCGAGCAATCAGCCCCAGCATTTT
TRBJ2-7 | TRBV3-1/TRBV3-2 | - | few | CASSRGGPWLNEQYF | TGTGCCAGCAGCCGGGGGGGGCCCTGGCTGAACGAGCAGTACTTC
TRBJ2-2 | TRBV2 | TRBD1 | - | CASRVDSTGTGELFF | TGTGCCAGCAGGGTGGACTCGACAGGGACCGGGGAGCTGTTTTTT
TRBJ2-3 | TRBV14 | - | - | CASSQGGSSTQYF | TGTGCCAGCAGCCAAGGAGGTAGCAGTACGCAGTATTTT
TRBJ1-3 | TRBV12-3/TRBV12-4 | - | - | CASSLSSGNTIYF | TGTGCCAGCAGTTTATCCTCTGGAAACACCATATATTTT
TRBJ1-2 | TRBV7-8 | - | - | CASSYAPTRDTNNYGYTF | TGTGCCAGCAGCTATGCCCCGACCCGGGACACTAATAACTATGGCTACACCTTC